The 19 T cell receptor beta chains presented below share a single source sample, sequenced in a study of PD-1 blockade in mismatch repair-deficient tumors. Here immunoSEQ multiplex PCR was the method, and the copy in TCRdb shows in-frame clones only, minus some. The table lists roughly 13,000 clones, approximately 80% of them singletons. These TCRs are of unknown antigen specificity. Time point indicated: roughly 10-day in vitro stimulation with candidate neoantigen peptide 4. Here the sequenced sample was cells cultured in vitro, taken from a patient treated with pembrolizumab. The receptor source for this set is an adult with mismatch repair-deficient cancer.

The V call is TRBV28, the J call TRBJ2-2, with TRBD2 matching 14 bases. V dropped 5 bases and J dropped 6; count of bases not matched to a gene: 2. The germline V gene encodes CDR1 MDHEN and CDR2 SYDVKM. CDR3 length: 15 amino acids. DNA of the CDR3: TGTGCCAGCAGTCCGGGACTAGCGGGAGCCGGGGAGCTGTTTTTT. It is translated as CASSPGLAGAGELFF.

The chain couples TRBV6-4 to TRBJ2-5, with a weak D call TRBD1 (5 bases). This CDR3 has 16 amino acids. With 6 bases removed from V and 5 bases from J, the gap between germline ends came to 22 bases. CDR1 MRHNA and CDR2 SNTAGT come from the germline V gene. The CDR3 here is CASRHGHAELKETQYF. DNA of the CDR3: TGTGCCAGCAGACACGGACACGCTGAGTTGAAGGAGACCCAGTACTTC.

The V call is TRBV7-3, the J call TRBJ2-3, with 9 bases identical to TRBD2. The J segment lost 5 bases and the V segment lost 1 base, leaving 10 bases of the junction unmatched. This CDR3 is built from 17 residues. Germline V gene lookup returns CDR1 SGHTA and CDR2 FQGTGA. The CDR3 nucleotides read TGTGCCAGCAGCTTAATAGGTCCTAGCGGGAATCTAGATACGCAGTATTTT. Translating gives CASSLIGPSGNLDTQYF.

J is TRBJ1-2 and V is TRBV27; D is possibly TRBD1 (5 bases). Between the trimmed V and J ends, which lost 4 bases and 4 bases, there was a span of 25 bases. The V gene's germline CDR1 is MNHEY and CDR2 SMNVEV (reference sequence). The CDR3 has 18 residues. CDR3 nucleotides: TGTGCCAGCAGTTCGGACATCTCAACTTTCGACCTGGGCTATGGCTACACCTTC. It yields the protein CASSSDISTFDLGYGYTF.

The gene calls are TRBV14 and TRBJ2-7; D gene unclear. The germline CDR1 and CDR2 sequences are SGHDN and FVKESK. The CDR3 contains 12 residues. V was pared by 7 bases and J by 3 bases, with 10 bases between. CDR3 DNA: TGTGCCAGCACCCCGGGCGGCTACGAGCAGTACTTC. This sequence encodes CASTPGGYEQYF.

This chain links TRBV28 with TRBJ2-2; weak D call: TRBD2 (5 bases). The germline V and J ends were trimmed by 1 base and 4 bases, with 7 bases remaining between them. This CDR3 region has 14 residues. Germline V gene data show CDR1 as MDHEN and CDR2 as SYDVKM. The CDR3 DNA reads as TGTGCCAGCAGTTTATCGAGGGTCACCGGGGAGCTGTTTTTT. This translates into CASSLSRVTGELFF.

This clone appeared a few times. V and J are TRBV7-9 and TRBJ2-7; TRBD1 aligns across 10 bases. The CDR3 loop spans 12 amino acids. Germline lookup yields CDR1 SEHNR and CDR2 FQNEAQ (reference sequence). The V gene end was trimmed by 11 bases and the J gene end by 2 bases; junction bases not matched to a gene: 3. For the CDR3, the DNA is TGTGCCGGGGACAGGGGAACCTACGAGCAGTACTTC. Its translation: CAGDRGTYEQYF.

V and J are TRBV19 and TRBJ1-2, with 9 bases aligning to TRBD1. Germline V lookup: CDR1 LNHDA, CDR2 SQIVND (reference sequence). Germline trimming cut 6 bases from V and 8 bases from J; bases unmatched to any gene: 7. This CDR3 spans 13 amino acids. The CDR3 spells CASSPRDRDGYTF. The CDR3, as DNA: TGTGCCAGTAGCCCGAGGGACAGGGACGGCTACACCTTC.

V usage is TRBV25-1 and J usage is TRBJ2-3; D is undetermined. Trimming shortened V by 5 bases and J by 2 bases, and 8 bases separated the two germline ends. CDR3 size: 13 residues. Germline V gene lookup returns CDR1 MGHDK and CDR2 SYGVNS. DNA for the CDR3: TGTGCCAGCAGTCTCCCCATCACAGATACGCAGTATTTT. Encoded protein: CASSLPITDTQYF.

This clone was recorded only once. This chain joins TRBV19 and TRBJ1-4; D unclear. Germline CDR1 and CDR2: LNHDA and SQIVND (reference sequence). Trimming shortened V by 7 bases and J by 5 bases, and 5 bases separated the two germline ends. CDR3 length equals 11 residues. The CDR3 nucleotides are TGTGCCAGTAAGAGGAATGAAAAACTGTTTTTT. Translating it yields CASKRNEKLFF.

This clone showed up just once. V usage is TRBV5-6 and J usage is TRBJ2-2; perhaps TRBD2 as D (5 bases). This CDR3 is 16 amino acids long. V was pared by 4 bases and J by 5 bases, with 18 bases between. Germline V gene lookup returns CDR1 SGHDT and CDR2 YYEEEE. CDR3 in DNA: TGTGCCAGCAGCCTGGACGGGGATTTAGGAACCGGGGAGCTGTTTTTT. It yields the protein CASSLDGDLGTGELFF.

This sequence joins TRBV2 and TRBJ2-1; possibly TRBD1 for D (5 bases). Germline CDR1 reads SNHLY; CDR2 reads FYNNEI. This CDR3 is built from 14 residues. V lost 3 bases and J 1 base, leaving 7 bases between the germline ends. The CDR3 DNA follows: TGTGCCAGCAGTGATCAGGGTTCCTACAATGAGCAGTTCTTC. Translated: CASSDQGSYNEQFF.

This chain uses TRBV19 with TRBJ1-1, with a possible D match to TRBD1 (6 bases). The germline CDR1 and CDR2 sequences are LNHDA and SQIVND (reference sequence). The CDR3 consists of 14 residues. V was cut by 6 bases and J by 2 bases, with 13 bases left in between. CDR3 region: CASRSQGRNTEAFF. The CDR3 coding sequence is TGTGCCAGTAGATCACAGGGAAGAAACACTGAAGCTTTCTTT. The full variable domain, rest sourced from reference TRBV19 and TRBJ1-1, is DGGITQSPKYLFRKEGQNVTLSCEQNLNHDAMYWYRQDPGQGLRLIYYSQIVNDFQKGDIAEGYSVSREKKESFPLTVTSAQKNPTAFYLCASRSQGRNTEAFFGQGTRLTVV.

Only one count was recorded for this clone. CDR3 sequence (DNA): TGTGCCAGCAGTTTACTCGGACTTAGTCTCGGGAAGGGGTACGAGCAGTACTTC. Protein sequence: CASSLLGLSLGKGYEQYF. The chain employs TRBV28 and TRBJ2-7; the D gene could be TRBD1 or TRBD2 (5 bases each). The CDR3 is 18 residues long. The V gene lost 2 bases and the J gene lost 4 bases, with 24 bases spanning the gap. The germline CDR1 and CDR2 sequences are MDHEN and SYDVKM.

The chain couples TRBV5-1 to TRBJ1-1, with D possibly being TRBD1 (5 bases). The CDR3 is made up of 14 amino acids. V shed 4 bases and J shed 7 bases, with 17 bases lying between them. Per the germline V gene, CDR1 is SGHRS and CDR2 is YFSETQ. In DNA form, the CDR3 reads TGCGCCAGCAGCCCAGGACAAGGGTGGGATGAAGCTTTCTTT. It yields the protein CASSPGQGWDEAFF.

By share of the sample, this clone is medium-sized. This chain links TRBV2 with TRBJ1-3; D is ambiguous. Deletions cut 4 bases from V and 1 base from J, with 11 bases between. The CDR3 totals 15 residues. Germline V gene lookup returns CDR1 SNHLY and CDR2 FYNNEI. The CDR3 nucleotides read TGTGCCAGCAGTGGAGGAGTGAATTCTGGAAACACCATATATTTT. This sequence encodes CASSGGVNSGNTIYF. Full variable domain (outside the CDR3, taken from reference TRBV2 and TRBJ1-3): EPEVTQTPSHQVTQMGQEVILRCVPISNHLYFYWYRQILGQKVEFLVSFYNNEISEKSEIFDDQFSVERPDGSNFTLKIRSTKLEDSAMYFCASSGGVNSGNTIYFGEGSWLTVV.

This clone has just one count. The chain uses TRBV7-6 and TRBJ2-3, with 10 nucleotides matching TRBD1. The trim removed 8 bases at V and 2 bases at J, leaving 7 bases unmatched. Germline assignment: CDR1 SGHVS and CDR2 FNYEAQ. This CDR3 spans 15 amino acids. The CDR3 nucleotides are TGTGCCAGCTCTCGACAGGGGGCGTCCACAGATACGCAGTATTTT. Translation: CASSRQGASTDTQYF.

This chain uses TRBV4-1 with TRBJ1-1, with no clear D. The V gene lost 0 bases and the J gene lost 1 base, with 6 bases spanning the gap. CDR1 MGHRA and CDR2 YSYEKL come from the germline V gene. This CDR3 region has 14 residues. Here the CDR3 DNA reads TGCGCCAGCAGCCAAGATGGCGGGAACACTGAAGCTTTCTTT. It codes for CASSQDGGNTEAFF.

CDR3 DNA sequence: TGTGCCAGCAGTGTATCCGTGAACACTGAAGCTTTCTTT. This gives the protein CASSVSVNTEAFF. The chain employs TRBV2 and TRBJ1-1; the D is unclear. The CDR3 has 13 residues. Trimming removed 4 bases from V and 0 bases from J, with 6 bases in between. Germline V gene sequence: CDR1 SNHLY, CDR2 FYNNEI. Full variable domain (rest looked up from reference TRBV2 and TRBJ1-1): EPEVTQTPSHQVTQMGQEVILRCVPISNHLYFYWYRQILGQKVEFLVSFYNNEISEKSEIFDDQFSVERPDGSNFTLKIRSTKLEDSAMYFCASSVSVNTEAFFGQGTRLTVV.